The clone carrying this T cell receptor beta chain was counted at least ten times. What it recognizes is unknown. Only healthy Caucasians were enrolled as donors. This sample is part of a study of identical twins. The CDR3 runs 17 residues. In germline, CDR1 is MGHRA, CDR2 YSYEKL. Trimming stripped 0 bases from V and 4 bases from J, with 18 bases between. General study findings and limits: For cord blood, abundant beta clonotypes had fewer insertions, unlike memory repertoires, which showed none. Invariant T cells like MAIT and iNKT could partly confound the zero-insertion analyses.

Template switching added a universal primer binding site, and final cDNA carried unique molecular identifiers. MiXCR, applied by TCRdb to the 5' RACE reads, yields one record per CDR3 protein. Of about 240,000 distinct CDR3 sequences in the sample, 7.5% were seen once. This sample was shared with a second study, whose subject was yellow fever vaccine responses in identical twins.

Sequenced material: CD8+ T cells sorted from blood. The chain uses TRBV4-1 and TRBJ1-2; a weak D match, TRBD1 (6 bases). This TCR was recovered from a young woman in good health. This CDR3 reads CASSQDLGTGASYGYTF. For the CDR3, the DNA is TGCGCCAGCAGCCAAGACCTAGGGACGGGGGCGAGCTATGGCTACACCTTC.